The source of this TCR beta chain is a study of T cell repertoires in cytomegalovirus infection. Turning to the study itself: CMV infection plus the matching HLA type was flagged by public TCR beta signatures. Study findings and constraints: In two of eight donors, the top clonotype was HLA-C-restricted CMV-specific.

TCRdb recomputed calls from the reads with MiXCR, one row per CDR3 protein. The data contain about 300,000 distinct CDR3 sequences, 20% to 30% of them singletons. Between the trimmed V and J ends, which lost 6 bases and 6 bases, there was a span of 15 bases. Germline V lookup: CDR1 SGHTA, CDR2 FQGNSA. This CDR3 comprises 14 residues. At least ten counts were recorded for this clonotype. Its antigen remains unknown. This chain joins TRBV7-2 and TRBJ1-5, with D unresolved. This clonotype originated in a human donor in good health (CMV status not recorded). Some clones in this sample may be carry-over from other donors' samples. Sequencing used PBMCs. CDR3 loop: CASSFKVGSQPQHF. Here the CDR3 DNA reads TGTGCCAGCAGTTTCAAAGTGGGTAGTCAGCCCCAGCATTTT.